This T cell receptor beta chain emerged from a study of blood T cell repertoires in COVID-19. About the study: Both acute and convalescent COVID-19 samples were obtained from the United States, Italy and Spain. T cells, B-cell-depleted T cells, or PBMCs supplied cDNA or gDNA.

Per the germline V gene, CDR1 is SQVTM and CDR2 is ANQGSEA. V was clipped by 7 bases and J by 3 bases, with 15 bases between them. This CDR3 has 13 amino acids. How the authors handled the data: The authors estimated nucleated cell counts from reference gene primer amplification. The repertoire was sequenced with immunoSEQ multiplex PCR; TCRdb's copy has only in-frame clones and lacks some. The V and J calls and clone size come from that table; D and trimming were worked out from the DNA. The repertoire holds roughly 180,000 clones, with roughly four fifths as singletons. The TCR was taken from a man aged 35 to 55 who had recovered from COVID-19. The V call is TRBV29-1, the J call TRBJ1-1; D not certain. Sequencing used peripheral blood. CDR3 amino acids: CSGRSNLDTEAFF. CDR3 in DNA: TGCAGCGGCCGGAGTAATTTGGACACTGAAGCTTTCTTT.